Listed below are T cell receptor beta chains from one sample, sequenced in a study of OX40 agonist ivuxolimab in advanced cancers. The data were produced by immunoSEQ multiplex PCR, yet TCRdb's version contains in-frame clones alone and is incomplete. The sample holds 75,000 to 95,000 clones, around 83% seen once. Sequences were derived from CD4+ or CD8+ T cells sorted from blood, sampled in a trial of the OX40 agonist ivuxolimab. The receptors derive from an adult with an advanced solid tumor such as melanoma, head and neck, liver or kidney cancer. CDR3s include the opening cysteine and the closing phenylalanine or tryptophan. The D gene is left open where the match is weak. Part of the rows lack a size; the others show once, few, many or a class for expanded clones.

TRBD1	TRBV10-3	-	TRBJ1-2	TGTGCCATCAGACGACAGGGGGCGGCTGTTGGCTACACCTTC	CAIRRQGAAVGYTF
TRBD2	TRBV25-1	-	TRBJ2-2	TGTGCCAGCCGGACTAGCGGGGGATCCGGGGAGCTGTTTTTT	CASRTSGGSGELFF
TRBD2	TRBV28	-	TRBJ2-1	TGTGCCAGCAGTAAGACTAGCTCCGAGCAGTTCTTC	CASSKTSSEQFF
-	TRBV28	-	TRBJ2-1	TGTGCCAGCACCGAGTCGGGCGGAGACCATTACAATGAGCAGTTCTTC	CASTESGGDHYNEQFF
-	TRBV9	-	TRBJ1-3	TGTGCCAGCAGCGTAGACCTTCGGGGCTCTGGAAACACCATATATTTT	CASSVDLRGSGNTIYF
TRBD1	TRBV9	once	TRBJ1-3	TGTGCCAGCAGCGGGACAGGGGGTGGAAACACCATATATTTT	CASSGTGGGNTIYF
-	TRBV15	-	TRBJ1-3	TGTGCCACCAGCAGAGGGACAGTCTCATCTGGAAACACCATATATTTT	CATSRGTVSSGNTIYF
-	TRBV19	-	TRBJ1-2	TGTGCCAGTACCTTCCGGGGCAGTCTGGGTGATGCCTATGGCTACACCTTC	CASTFRGSLGDAYGYTF
TRBD2	TRBV2	-	TRBJ2-5	TGTGCCAGCAGTGTAGCGGGGACCCAAGAGACCCAGTACTTC	CASSVAGTQETQYF
-	TRBV5-4	-	TRBJ1-2	TGTGCCAGCAGCGGGGGCGGGCTAGCTAACTATGGCTACACCTTC	CASSGGGLANYGYTF
-	TRBV4-2	-	TRBJ1-2	TGTGCCAGCAGCCAAGTGGCCGGGTCCGACTATGGCTACACCTTC	CASSQVAGSDYGYTF
-	TRBV28	-	TRBJ1-2	TGTGCCAGCAGTTTAGGGGCGGGGCGGGGTGCCACCTTC	CASSLGAGRGATF
TRBD1	TRBV7-9	few	TRBJ1-2	TGTGCCAGCAGCTTAGGGGACAGGGTCGGTGGCTACACCTTC	CASSLGDRVGGYTF
-	TRBV11-3	-	TRBJ1-2	TGTGCCAGCAGCCGAACGGGGGACTATGGCTACACCTTC	CASSRTGDYGYTF
-	TRBV4-1	-	TRBJ1-3	TGCGCCAGCAGCCAAGGTCAGGGCAGGTCTGGAAACACCATATATTTT	CASSQGQGRSGNTIYF
-	TRBV5-4	-	TRBJ2-5	TGTGCCAGCAGCTTGGACAGTAAAGAGACCCAGTACTTC	CASSLDSKETQYF
-	TRBV5-1	-	TRBJ1-6	TGCGCCAGCAGCCCAGGGGCCGAGAATTCACCCCTCCACTTT	CASSPGAENSPLHF
-	TRBV29-1	-	TRBJ1-2	TGCAGCGTTGTGGGTCAGGATGGCTACACCTTC	CSVVGQDGYTF
-	TRBV4-1	-	TRBJ2-2	TGCGCCAGCAGCCAAGATATGATCAGGGCGACCACCGGGGAGCTGTTTTTT	CASSQDMIRATTGELFF
-	TRBV5-1	-	TRBJ2-5	TGCGCCAGCAGCTTCCCAGGGGTAGAGACCCAGTACTTC	CASSFPGVETQYF
-	TRBV28	-	TRBJ1-2	TGTGCCAGCAGTTTGGGAGGTAGTCGTGCCTATGGCTACACCTTC	CASSLGGSRAYGYTF
-	TRBV10-2	-	TRBJ1-5	TGCGCCAGCACAAGGGGGGGCAATCAGCCCCAGCATTTT	CASTRGGNQPQHF
TRBD2	TRBV10-3	-	TRBJ2-2	TGTGCCATCAGGGACTTAGCGGGGGGGCCTTCCGGGGAGCTGTTTTTT	CAIRDLAGGPSGELFF
TRBD1	TRBV18	once	TRBJ1-2	TGTGCCAGCTCAACCTCTCAGGGGGCGATAGACTATGGCTACACCTTC	CASSTSQGAIDYGYTF
-	TRBV5-1	-	TRBJ2-1	TGCGCCAGCAGCTTGTACGGGTTGGATGAGCAGTTCTTC	CASSLYGLDEQFF
-	TRBV29-1	-	TRBJ1-4	TGCAGCGTTGGATGGGCTAATGAAAAACTGTTTTTT	CSVGWANEKLFF
TRBD1	TRBV6-5	once	TRBJ1-5	TGTGCCAGCAGTTTCGGACAGGAGCAACAGCCCCAGCATTTT	CASSFGQEQQPQHF
-	TRBV7-9	-	TRBJ2-7	TGTGCCAGCAGCGCTGAGGAGCAGTACTTC	CASSAEEQYF
-	TRBV6-6	-	TRBJ1-1	TGTGCCAGCAGTCAAACACTGAACACTGAAGCTTTCTTT	CASSQTLNTEAFF
-	TRBV27	few	TRBJ2-2	TGTGCCAGCAGTTTATATTGGTGGGAGGAGCTGTTTTTT	CASSLYWWEELFF
-	TRBV5-1	-	TRBJ2-5	TGCGCCAGCAGCTTGGGGGTTTTTGGGGGGCCCCAAGAGACCCAGTACTTC	CASSLGVFGGPQETQYF
-	TRBV19	once	TRBJ2-3	TGTGCCAGTAGTATCACAGGGACCACAGATACGCAGTATTTT	CASSITGTTDTQYF
-	TRBV19	-	TRBJ2-5	TGTGCCAGTAGTACGAGGGGAGAGACCCAGTACTTC	CASSTRGETQYF
-	TRBV15	-	TRBJ1-2	TGTGCCACCAGCTTAGGAGGCTATGGCTACACCTTC	CATSLGGYGYTF
TRBD2	TRBV27	-	TRBJ2-7	TGTGCCAGCAGCAGGTCTAGCGGGAGGGCCGGGTACGAGCAGTACTTC	CASSRSSGRAGYEQYF
TRBD1	TRBV18	few	TRBJ2-7	TGTGCCAGCTCACTGGGACAGGGGTTCAACGAGCAGTACTTC	CASSLGQGFNEQYF
TRBD2	TRBV25-1	-	TRBJ2-2	TGTGCCAGCAGTGGACCTCTTGGACGGGGGGGCCGGGGAGCTGTTTTT	CASSGPLGRGGRGAVF
-	TRBV5-1	-	TRBJ2-6	TGCGCCAGCGTCCCGGGGGCTACCGGGGCCAACGTCCTGACTTTC	CASVPGATGANVLTF
TRBD2	TRBV28	-	TRBJ2-2	TGTGCCAGCAGTTCCGGGACTAGCGGCCGAATCGGGGAGCTGTTTTTT	CASSSGTSGRIGELFF
-	TRBV5-5	-	TRBJ1-2	TGTGCCAGCAGTTCAACCTATGGCTACACCTTC	CASSSTYGYTF